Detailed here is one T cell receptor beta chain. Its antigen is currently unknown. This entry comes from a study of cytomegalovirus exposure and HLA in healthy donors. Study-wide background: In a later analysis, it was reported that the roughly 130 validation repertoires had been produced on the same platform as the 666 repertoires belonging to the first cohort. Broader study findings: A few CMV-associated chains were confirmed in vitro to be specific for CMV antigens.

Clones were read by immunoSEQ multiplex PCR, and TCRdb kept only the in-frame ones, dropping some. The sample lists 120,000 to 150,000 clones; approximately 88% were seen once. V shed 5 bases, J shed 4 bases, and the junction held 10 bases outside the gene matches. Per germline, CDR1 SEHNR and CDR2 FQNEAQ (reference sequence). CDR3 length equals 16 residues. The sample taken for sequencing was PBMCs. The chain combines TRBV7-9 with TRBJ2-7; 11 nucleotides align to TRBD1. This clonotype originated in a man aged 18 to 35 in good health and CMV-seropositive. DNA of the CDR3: TGTGCCAGCAGCCCCAAAGGGGGGACAGGGGGGTACGAGCAGTACTTC. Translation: CASSPKGGTGGYEQYF.